The rows below give T cell receptor beta chains drawn from one sample of a study of T cell changes during pregnancy in multiple sclerosis. Measured with immunoSEQ multiplex PCR; TCRdb has only the in-frame clones, and not every one. The data contain 35,000 to 45,000 clones, approximately 90% of them singletons. The starting material was CD4+ T cells from peripheral blood mononuclear cells, obtained before pregnancy. The receptors originated from a female donor with multiple sclerosis, enrolled in a pregnancy study. Each CDR3 is given with its conserved first and last residue. D genes are given only for firm matches. For some rows the clone size is stated as once, few or many, or as a class when expanded; others skip it.

j_gene | d_gene | abundance | v_gene | CDR3aa | CDR3nt
TRBJ1-4 | . | . | TRBV7-2 | CASSRVAREEAFEKLFF | TGTGCCAGCAGCCGCGTTGCCAGAGAGGAGGCCTTTGAAAAACTGTTTTTT
TRBJ2-5 | TRBD2 | . | TRBV2 | CASSQQGLAGGETQYF | TGTGCCAGCAGTCAACAGGGACTAGCGGGGGGGGAGACCCAGTACTTC
TRBJ2-6 | . | . | TRBV5-1 | CASSLVSGGANVLTF | TGCGCCAGCAGCTTGGTATCAGGTGGGGCCAACGTCCTGACTTTC
TRBJ2-5 | TRBD2 | . | TRBV20-1 | CSAPGGETQYF | TGCAGTGCCCCGGGGGGGGAGACCCAGTACTTC
TRBJ1-2 | TRBD1 | . | TRBV5-4 | CASSFGTDNYGYTF | TGTGCCAGCAGCTTTGGGACAGACAACTATGGCTACACCTTC
TRBJ2-5 | . | . | TRBV7-2 | CASSFAGAGETQYF | TGTGCCAGCAGCTTTGCGGGGGCGGGGGAGACCCAGTACTTC
TRBJ2-3 | . | . | TRBV30 | CAWNRGGSTDTQYF | TGTGCCTGGAACCGCGGGGGCTCCACAGATACGCAGTATTTT
TRBJ2-7 | TRBD2 | . | TRBV11-2 | CASSFVAGGYEQYF | TGTGCCAGCAGCTTTGTAGCGGGGGGTTACGAGCAGTACTTC
TRBJ2-3 | TRBD2 | . | TRBV7-2 | CASSLLAGDTQYF | TGTGCCAGCAGCTTGCTAGCGGGGGATACGCAGTATTTT
TRBJ2-3 | TRBD2 | . | TRBV4-2 | CASSQKTSGGPEGYRNTQYF | TGTGCCAGCAGCCAGAAGACTAGCGGGGGGCCAGAGGGGTACAGAAATACGCAGTATTTT
TRBJ2-1 | TRBD2 | . | TRBV5-4 | CASSLAGNSYNEQFF | TGTGCCAGCAGCTTAGCGGGGAACTCCTACAATGAGCAGTTCTTC
TRBJ2-2 | . | . | TRBV2 | CASSAMRPGELFF | TGTGCCAGCAGTGCGATGCGGCCCGGGGAGCTGTTTTTT
TRBJ2-1 | . | . | TRBV30 | CAWSLGSGAYNEQFF | TGTGCCTGGAGTCTCGGGTCGGGGGCCTACAATGAGCAGTTCTTC
TRBJ2-3 | . | . | TRBV2 | CASSEARGTSTDTQYF | TGTGCCAGCAGTGAAGCGCGGGGAACTAGCACAGATACGCAGTATTTT
TRBJ2-2 | . | once | TRBV5-5 | CASSLPDRYTGELFF | TGTGCCAGCAGCTTGCCGGACAGATACACCGGGGAGCTGTTTTTT
TRBJ1-2 | . | . | TRBV28 | CASKTTGKGYTF | TGTGCCAGCAAAACGACAGGCAAGGGCTACACCTTC
TRBJ1-3 | . | . | TRBV19 | CASSIAGRGMVGNTIYF | TGTGCCAGTAGTATAGCTGGCAGGGGAATGGTTGGAAACACCATATATTTT
TRBJ2-7 | TRBD1 | . | TRBV7-2 | CASSETETGDGIYEQYF | TGTGCCAGCAGCGAAACAGAGACAGGGGACGGGATCTACGAGCAGTACTTC
TRBJ2-4 | TRBD2 | . | TRBV29-1 | CSVPQRGGEYF | TGCAGCGTTCCACAGCGGGGGGGAGAGTACTTC
TRBJ1-2 | TRBD1 | . | TRBV28 | CASSSQGQEVGSYGYTF | TGTGCCAGCAGTTCCCAAGGACAGGAAGTCGGGAGCTATGGCTACACCTTC
TRBJ2-3 | . | once | TRBV5-1 | CASRRRAPDTQYF | TGCGCCAGCAGGAGGAGGGCGCCAGATACGCAGTATTTT
TRBJ2-1 | TRBD1 | . | TRBV2 | CASKRGQALAIEQFF | TGTGCCAGCAAGAGGGGACAGGCGTTGGCGATTGAGCAGTTCTTC
TRBJ2-3 | TRBD2 | . | TRBV7-8 | CASSPRASGGPDTQYF | TGTGCCAGCAGCCCGCGCGCTAGCGGGGGGCCAGATACGCAGTATTTT
TRBJ1-4 | . | . | TRBV14 | CASSQHPGEKLFF | TGTGCCAGCAGTCAGCACCCAGGTGAAAAACTGTTTTTT
TRBJ2-1 | TRBD2 | . | TRBV18 | CASSPSTRAGASYNEQFF | TGTGCCAGCTCACCATCTACGCGAGCGGGGGCCTCCTACAATGAGCAGTTCTTC
TRBJ1-2 | . | . | TRBV5-5 | CASSPAGDYGYTF | TGTGCCAGCAGCCCTGCGGGTGACTATGGCTACACCTTC
TRBJ2-3 | . | . | TRBV2 | CAIERRLPSTDTQYF | TGTGCCATCGAAAGAAGACTGCCATCTACAGATACGCAGTATTTT
TRBJ2-7 | . | once | TRBV29-1 | CSARQPGYEQYF | TGCAGCGCCAGACAGCCCGGGTACGAGCAGTACTTC
TRBJ2-7 | . | . | TRBV5-1 | CASSLGGRTSYEQYF | TGCGCCAGCAGCTTGGGAGGGAGGACCTCCTACGAGCAGTACTTC
TRBJ1-3 | . | . | TRBV7-9 | CATPLFGAGNTIYF | TGTGCCACCCCATTGTTCGGGGCTGGAAACACCATATATTTT
TRBJ1-5 | TRBD1 | . | TRBV7-9 | CASSPQGYQPQHF | TGTGCCAGCAGCCCACAGGGGTATCAACCCCAGCATTTT
TRBJ2-7 | . | . | TRBV11-2 | CASSSYQGYEQYF | TGTGCCAGCAGCTCATACCAGGGCTACGAGCAGTACTTC
TRBJ2-1 | . | . | TRBV2 | CASGDTSGWDQQFF | TGTGCCAGCGGTGACACCTCAGGGTGGGATCAGCAGTTCTTC
TRBJ2-2 | . | . | TRBV5-4 | CASSRVQATYTGELFF | TGTGCCAGCAGCCGCGTGCAAGCCACCTACACCGGGGAGCTGTTTTTT
TRBJ1-1 | . | once | TRBV18 | CASVGVMNTEAFF | TGTGCCAGCGTAGGGGTTATGAACACTGAAGCTTTCTTT
TRBJ1-1 | . | . | TRBV10-3 | CAISERGFDAEAFF | TGTGCCATCAGTGAGAGGGGATTTGACGCTGAAGCTTTCTTT
TRBJ1-2 | . | . | TRBV2 | CASSGYRAGYYGYTF | TGTGCCAGCAGCGGTTACAGGGCAGGGTACTATGGCTACACCTTC
TRBJ2-5 | . | . | TRBV6-1 | CASRWGRETQYF | TGTGCCAGCAGATGGGGCAGGGAGACCCAGTACTTC
TRBJ1-2 | . | . | TRBV29-1 | CSVERTGNYGYTF | TGCAGCGTTGAACGTACAGGGAACTATGGCTACACCTTC
TRBJ1-3 | . | . | TRBV27 | CASRSGESTLLSGNTIYF | TGTGCCAGCAGGTCAGGGGAAAGCACCTTACTCTCTGGAAACACCATATATTTT
TRBJ2-7 | TRBD1 | . | TRBV30 | CAWAAGTGVYEQYF | TGTGCCTGGGCGGCCGGGACAGGGGTCTACGAGCAGTACTTC
TRBJ1-6 | TRBD1 | . | TRBV5-1 | CASSSGQGGSYNSPLHF | TGCGCCAGCAGCTCTGGACAGGGCGGATCCTATAATTCACCCCTCCACTTT
TRBJ1-5 | . | . | TRBV15 | CATSRDGSNQPQHF | TGTGCCACCAGCAGAGACGGTAGCAATCAGCCCCAGCATTTT
TRBJ1-1 | TRBD1 | . | TRBV11-2 | CASSSRSGTGFNTEAFF | TGTGCCAGCAGCTCAAGGAGCGGGACAGGATTTAACACTGAAGCTTTCTTT
TRBJ1-1 | . | . | TRBV6-5 | CASSYGGRNTEAFF | TGTGCCAGCAGTTATGGGGGGAGGAACACTGAAGCTTTCTTT
TRBJ1-2 | TRBD1 | . | TRBV6-6 | CASSLSGQGYGYTF | TGTGCCAGCAGTCTTTCCGGACAGGGTTATGGCTACACCTTC
TRBJ2-1 | . | . | TRBV7-2 | CASSSRQSYNEQFF | TGTGCCAGCAGTTCTAGGCAGTCCTACAATGAGCAGTTCTTC
TRBJ1-2 | . | . | TRBV29-1 | CSVRRASNYGYTF | TGCAGCGTAAGGCGGGCATCGAACTATGGCTACACCTTC
TRBJ2-1 | TRBD1 | . | TRBV4-3 | CASSRDSLPGGNEQFF | TGCGCCAGCAGCCGGGATAGTTTGCCAGGGGGTAATGAGCAGTTCTTC
TRBJ2-1 | TRBD1 | once | TRBV5-6 | CASSTGVSLSSPYNEQFF | TGTGCCAGCAGTACAGGGGTCTCCCTCTCCTCTCCCTACAATGAGCAGTTCTTC
TRBJ1-6 | . | . | TRBV5-1 | CASSSPSGESSYNSPLHF | TGCGCCAGCAGCTCCCCGTCAGGGGAGAGCTCCTATAATTCACCCCTCCACTTT
TRBJ1-1 | TRBD1 | . | TRBV7-9 | CASSQDRVSFISAVTEAFF | TGTGCCAGCAGCCAGGACAGGGTCTCTTTTATTTCGGCGGTTACTGAAGCTTTCTTT
TRBJ1-2 | . | few | TRBV5-5 | CASSLRGGNYGYTF | TGTGCCAGCAGCTTGAGGGGAGGGAACTATGGCTACACCTTC
TRBJ1-5 | . | . | TRBV19 | CASRQGTSNQPQHF | TGTGCCAGTAGGCAGGGAACTAGCAATCAGCCCCAGCATTTT